Below are 15 T cell receptor beta chains sequenced from a single sample in a study of response to subunit inactivated influenza vaccine. From the RT-PCR reads, TCRdb called clonotypes with MiXCR, one entry per CDR3 protein. Here the sample spans under 750,000 distinct CDR3 sequences, approximately 12% being singletons. Specimen: PBMCs from blood, collected on the day of vaccination. Source of these receptors: a man aged 45-60 years who received an inactivated influenza vaccine.

This clonotype was observed at least ten times. An end of the junction differs from the germline gene, which may be a read error. The CDR3 region has the DNA TGCGCCAGCAGCTTGAGGTATAATGAGCAGTTCTTC. Residues: CASSLRYNEQFF. The chain employs TRBV12-3 or TRBV12-4 and TRBJ2-1; no firm D call. The CDR3 sequence is 12 residues long.

This clonotype was picked up many times. The V and J genes are TRBV20-1 and TRBJ1-5; tentative D call: TRBD1 (5 bases). Germline V gene lookup returns CDR1 DFQATT and CDR2 SNEGSKA (reference sequence). This CDR3 is built from 14 residues. V was trimmed by 6 bases and J by 0 bases, leaving 12 bases between them. The CDR3 protein is CSAGDWNSNQPQHF. DNA of the CDR3: TGCAGTGCCGGGGACTGGAATAGCAATCAGCCCCAGCATTTT.

This clonotype has only a few counts. The chain employs TRBV19 and TRBJ2-3, with 8 bases lining up with TRBD2. The CDR3 is 15 residues long. Germline V gene lookup returns CDR1 LNHDA and CDR2 SQIVND (reference sequence). The V and J ends lost 6 bases and 4 bases, in that order; junction bases with no gene match: 9. The CDR3 DNA follows: TGTGCCAGTAGATCCGCGAGCGGGAGTTCAGATACGCAGTATTTT. This gives the protein CASRSASGSSDTQYF. Filled out from reference TRBV19 and TRBJ2-3, the complete variable domain reads DGGITQSPKYLFRKEGQNVTLSCEQNLNHDAMYWYRQDPGQGLRLIYYSQIVNDFQKGDIAEGYSVSREKKESFPLTVTSAQKNPTAFYLCASRSASGSSDTQYFGPGTRLTVL.

This clonotype was recorded once. The chain joins TRBV3-1 to TRBJ2-1; D may be TRBD2 (5 bases). Germline V CDR1 and CDR2: LGHDT, YNNKEL (reference sequence). Trimming took off 8 bases at V and 5 bases at J, with 25 bases between the two ends. The CDR3 spans 17 residues. The CDR3 region is CASCTPGHLGLNNEQFF. In DNA, the CDR3 is TGTGCCAGCTGCACACCGGGCCACTTAGGACTTAACAATGAGCAGTTCTTC.

This clonotype was detected a few times. This sequence joins TRBV7-2 and TRBJ2-7, with D unclear. Germline V gene lookup returns CDR1 SGHTA and CDR2 FQGNSA. CDR3 length equals 13 residues. Trimming pared 5 bases from V and 4 bases from J, leaving 12 bases between. CDR3 DNA: TGTGCCAGCAGCGCCGACGGGTGGTACGAGCAGTACTTC. Translating it yields CASSADGWYEQYF.

The rearrangement joins TRBV12-3 or TRBV12-4 to TRBJ2-1, with 9 bases identical to TRBD2. The CDR3 has 16 residues. The V segment lost 2 bases and the J segment 7 bases; nucleotides outside the gene matches: 9. CDR3 loop: CASSLSGGRASNEQFF. In DNA form, the CDR3 reads TGTGCCAGCAGTTTATCCGGCGGGAGGGCCTCAAATGAGCAGTTCTTC.

This clonotype was detected a few times. This rearrangement joins TRBV7-9 to TRBJ2-5, with 14 bases lining up with TRBD2. V trimming: 4 bases; J trimming: 3 bases; junction bases outside the gene matches: 4. This CDR3 has 16 residues. Germline lookup yields CDR1 SEHNR and CDR2 FQNEAQ (reference sequence). For the CDR3, the DNA is TGTGCCAGCAGCTGGGGACTAGCGGGGGCCAAAGAGACCCAGTACTTC. It yields the protein CASSWGLAGAKETQYF.

The table lists this clonotype with many counts. The J gene is TRBJ2-2, the V gene TRBV5-5; D not certain. Germline lookup yields CDR1 SGHKS and CDR2 YYEKEE (reference sequence). V lost 0 bases to trimming and J lost 4 bases, with 7 bases between them. CDR3 length equals 14 residues. The CDR3 sequence is CASSLGVSTGELFF. The CDR3 region has the DNA TGTGCCAGCAGCTTGGGTGTTTCCACCGGGGAGCTGTTTTTT.

The chain is built from TRBV29-1 and TRBJ2-1; 8 positions agree with TRBD1. Germline CDR1 SQVTM, CDR2 ANQGSEA. This CDR3 is built from 14 residues. V gave up 4 bases and J gave up 4 bases; unmatched junction bases: 6. CDR3 DNA sequence: TGCAGCGTTGTTGGGACAGGAGAATACAATGAGCAGTTCTTC. Its protein is CSVVGTGEYNEQFF.

The chain links TRBV6-1 to TRBJ2-3; possibly TRBD1 for D (6 bases). Per germline, CDR1 MNHNS and CDR2 SASEGT. The V end lost 4 bases, the J end lost 5 bases, and 19 bases lay between the germline ends. The CDR3 runs 16 residues. The CDR3 nucleotides read TGTGCCAGCAGTGCCAACCGGGACAAAGCTCTAGATACGCAGTATTTT. This codes for CASSANRDKALDTQYF.

In this sample, this clonotype turned up a few times. The chain has TRBV5-1 and TRBJ2-1; D is uncertain. Trimming stripped 4 bases from V and 4 bases from J, with 12 bases between. CDR3 length equals 14 residues. Germline V lookup: CDR1 SGHRS, CDR2 YFSETQ. The CDR3 sequence: CASSESWNYNEQFF. The CDR3 DNA reads as TGCGCCAGCAGCGAGTCATGGAATTACAATGAGCAGTTCTTC.

This chain joins TRBV7-2 and TRBJ2-3; no reliable D call. The germline V gene encodes CDR1 SGHTA and CDR2 FQGNSA. Between the trimmed V and J ends, which lost 5 bases and 3 bases, there was a span of 9 bases. The CDR3 is 13 residues long. In nucleotides, the CDR3 is TGTGCCAGCAGCCTCCATGTAACAGATACGCAGTATTTT. It codes for CASSLHVTDTQYF.

This clonotype occurred a few times. This chain links TRBV4-3 with TRBJ2-1, with 12 bases aligning to TRBD2. The CDR3 is made up of 19 amino acids. The germline V gene encodes CDR1 LGHNA and CDR2 YSLEER. V lost 0 bases to trimming and J lost 0 bases; unmatched junction nucleotides: 6. CDR3 DNA sequence: TGCGCCAGCAGCCAAGAGCCTGGGACTAGCGGGTACTCCTACAATGAGCAGTTCTTC. It specifies CASSQEPGTSGYSYNEQFF.

The CDR3: CSARTSVSYNEQFF. CDR3 coding DNA: TGCAGTGCTCGGACTAGCGTGTCCTACAATGAGCAGTTCTTC. This chain joins TRBV20-1 and TRBJ2-1; 9 bases are shared with TRBD2. Germline-derived CDR1 and CDR2 are DFQATT and SNEGSKA (reference sequence). Trimming removed 5 bases from V and 1 base from J; junction bases left unmatched: 3. The CDR3 is made up of 14 amino acids.

This rearrangement joins TRBV28 to TRBJ2-1, with 9 positions matching TRBD2. CDR3 size: 16 residues. In germline, CDR1 is MDHEN, CDR2 SYDVKM. V gave up 3 bases and J gave up 7 bases; unmatched junction bases: 10. The CDR3 bases are TGTGCCAGCAGTTTGGGCGGGGGGGCCCCCATTAATGAGCAGTTCTTC. Protein sequence: CASSLGGGAPINEQFF.